Here is one T cell receptor beta chain with its context. Its specificity is unknown. This sample is part of a study of siplizumab effects on memory and regulatory T cells. Data came from immunoSEQ multiplex PCR; TCRdb stores just in-frame clones and leaves some out. The sample records around 82,000 clones, 93% being singletons. General observations from the study: In unstimulated cells, naive T cells appeared more diverse than memory T cells and seemed major alloresponse contributors. Researchers could map only a minor fraction of alloreactive clones to unstimulated subsets.

Sequencing input: CD8+ T cells sorted from blood. This receptor was identified in a human donor in good health.

The CDR3 bases are TGTGCCAGCAGTCCCGGGACCCGGGCAGGGGAGCAGTACTTC. As protein: CASSPGTRAGEQYF. The chain links TRBV11-2 to TRBJ2-7, with D perhaps TRBD1 or TRBD2 (5 bases each). Germline V gives CDR1 SGHAT, CDR2 FQNNGV. This CDR3 has 14 amino acids. V was shortened by 6 bases and J by 7 bases, with 19 bases between the two germline ends.